This is a list of T cell receptor beta chains from one sample in a study of long-term antiretroviral therapy in people with HIV. Profiling relied on immunoSEQ multiplex PCR, and the TCRdb table lists in-frame clones only, not all of them. The profile shows more than 25,000 clones, roughly 92% of them singletons. The sample here was unsorted PBMCs, taken roughly 6.5 years after starting antiretroviral therapy. The receptors were gathered from a woman between 40 and 50 years old with HIV. Each CDR3 is given with its conserved first and last residue. The order of the fields is V gene, D gene, clone size, J gene, CDR3 protein, CDR3 DNA. A D gene is named only where the DNA matches it firmly. Where a row states a size, it is once, few, many or the class of an expanded clone; other rows omit it.

TRBV5-4	-	-	TRBJ1-2	CASSLAGGYGYTF	TGTGCCAGCAGCTTGGCCGGGGGCTATGGCTACACCTTC
TRBV7-9	-	-	TRBJ1-2	CASSLAGGINYGYTF	TGTGCCAGCAGCTTAGCGGGGGGCATTAACTATGGCTACACCTTC
TRBV7-2	-	-	TRBJ1-2	CASSFGPDARGYGYTF	TGTGCCAGCAGCTTCGGCCCGGACGCGAGGGGCTATGGCTACACCTTC
TRBV7-6	TRBD2	once	TRBJ2-1	CASSKNPGGGLSSYNEQFF	TGTGCCAGCAGTAAGAACCCGGGCGGGGGTCTTAGCTCCTACAATGAGCAGTTCTTC
TRBV7-9	TRBD1	-	TRBJ1-2	CASSLPLTGMVGGYTF	TGTGCCAGCAGCTTACCCCTGACAGGGATGGTAGGTGGCTACACCTTC
TRBV11-2	-	-	TRBJ2-2	CASSLGPSGSGELFF	TGTGCCAGCAGCTTAGGGCCGAGTGGGAGCGGGGAGCTGTTTTTT
TRBV7-8	-	once	TRBJ1-1	CASRRGMNTEAFF	TGTGCCAGCAGACGGGGGATGAACACTGAAGCTTTCTTT
TRBV6-5	-	-	TRBJ2-7	CASSPAAVSSYEQYF	TGTGCCAGCAGTCCCGCGGCAGTCAGCTCCTACGAGCAGTACTTC
TRBV6-6	TRBD1	-	TRBJ1-2	CASQPRDSGNYGYTF	TGTGCCAGCCAGCCCCGGGACAGCGGGAACTATGGCTACACCTTC
TRBV15	TRBD1	-	TRBJ1-6	CATSTGQGDNSPLHF	TGTGCCACCAGCACAGGACAGGGGGATAATTCACCCCTCCACTTT
TRBV6-6	-	-	TRBJ1-1	CASSVGELIGAFF	TGTGCCAGCAGCGTGGGGGAGTTGATTGGGGCTTTCTTT
TRBV7-9	TRBD1	-	TRBJ2-5	CASSYRDRELQETQYF	TGTGCCAGCAGCTACCGGGACAGGGAACTCCAAGAGACCCAGTACTTC
TRBV7-8	-	-	TRBJ1-5	CASSWRGMGNQPQHF	TGTGCCAGCAGCTGGCGGGGAATGGGCAATCAGCCCCAGCATTTT
TRBV13	TRBD1	-	TRBJ1-1	CASSYGTGNTEAFF	TGTGCCAGCAGCTACGGGACAGGGAACACTGAAGCTTTCTTT
TRBV27	-	-	TRBJ1-1	CASSLAINTEAFF	TGTGCCAGCAGTTTAGCCATTAACACTGAAGCTTTCTTT
TRBV7-9	-	-	TRBJ1-1	CASSFGTSENTEAFF	TGTGCCAGCAGCTTCGGGACGTCGGAGAACACTGAAGCTTTCTTT
TRBV7-9	-	-	TRBJ1-5	CASSLVPKGGRVGPQHF	TGTGCCAGCAGCTTAGTACCTAAGGGGGGCCGGGTTGGGCCCCAGCATTTT
TRBV11-3	TRBD2	once	TRBJ2-3	CASSPPGRADTQYF	TGTGCCAGCAGCCCCCCAGGGAGGGCAGATACGCAGTATTTT
TRBV18	-	-	TRBJ2-5	CASSPVYQETQYF	TGTGCCAGCTCACCAGTTTACCAAGAGACCCAGTACTTC
TRBV6-5	-	-	TRBJ2-7	CASSYAGLTYEQYF	TGTGCCAGCAGTTACGCCGGACTTACCTACGAGCAGTACTTC
TRBV5-6	-	few	TRBJ2-5	CASSLDPEAGITETQYF	TGTGCCAGCAGCTTGGATCCTGAGGCAGGGATCACGGAGACCCAGTACTTC
TRBV15	-	-	TRBJ2-4	CATSRDTLTGSKNIQYF	TGTGCCACCAGCAGAGATACCCTGACAGGTTCCAAAAACATTCAGTACTTC
TRBV5-1	TRBD1	-	TRBJ1-1	CASSLTGVTEAFF	TGCGCCAGCAGCTTGACAGGGGTGACTGAAGCTTTCTTT
TRBV5-6	-	-	TRBJ2-5	CASSPTWGRETQYF	TGTGCCAGCAGTCCCACCTGGGGACGAGAGACCCAGTACTTC
TRBV13	TRBD1	-	TRBJ2-2	CASSFLDREAGELFF	TGTGCCAGCAGCTTCTTGGACAGGGAAGCCGGGGAGCTGTTTTTT
TRBV29-1	-	-	TRBJ2-5	CSARPQGPETQYF	TGCAGCGCCCGACCACAGGGTCCGGAGACCCAGTACTTC
TRBV7-8	-	-	TRBJ2-5	CASSRREARETQYF	TGTGCCAGCAGCCGCCGTGAGGCCCGGGAGACCCAGTACTTC
TRBV5-1	TRBD2	-	TRBJ2-3	CASSLAASGETDTQYF	TGCGCCAGCAGCTTGGCCGCTAGCGGGGAAACAGATACGCAGTATTTT
TRBV7-2	TRBD2	-	TRBJ2-1	CASSWGLAVGLDEQFF	TGTGCCAGCAGCTGGGGACTAGCTGTGGGGCTCGATGAGCAGTTCTTC
TRBV29-1	-	few	TRBJ2-7	CSVARGGSYEQYF	TGCAGCGTTGCAAGGGGGGGCTCCTACGAGCAGTACTTC
TRBV6-5	-	once	TRBJ2-7	CASSYLGGGQDEQYF	TGTGCCAGCAGTTATCTGGGAGGGGGGCAGGACGAGCAGTACTTC
TRBV5-1	-	-	TRBJ1-1	CASSLRDFGFTEAFF	TGCGCCAGCAGCCTGCGGGACTTTGGGTTCACTGAAGCTTTCTTT
TRBV7-2	-	once	TRBJ2-3	CASSLQGFGPDTQYF	TGTGCCAGCAGCTTACAGGGATTTGGTCCAGATACGCAGTATTTT
TRBV12-5	TRBD1	-	TRBJ1-1	CASGWGTAAFF	TGTGCTAGTGGTTGGGGGACAGCTGCTTTCTTT
TRBV4-3	-	-	TRBJ1-1	CASGRDKDSQAFF	TGCGCCAGCGGTCGGGACAAAGATTCACAAGCTTTCTTT
TRBV6-5	-	-	TRBJ2-7	CASKGGAYEQYF	TGTGCCAGCAAAGGAGGGGCGTACGAGCAGTACTTC
TRBV6-1	-	-	TRBJ2-7	CASSEVWGTYEQYF	TGTGCCAGCAGTGAAGTTTGGGGAACCTACGAGCAGTACTTC
TRBV14	TRBD1	-	TRBJ2-3	CASSHRPGQGDYTQYF	TGTGCCAGCAGCCATAGACCGGGACAGGGAGATTATACGCAGTATTTT
TRBV18	-	few	TRBJ2-2	CASSPRGTGRELFF	TGTGCCAGCTCACCGCGGGGAACGGGCCGGGAGCTGTTTTTT
TRBV4-3	TRBD1	-	TRBJ1-5	CASSQDLGQVGNSNQPQHF	TGCGCCAGCAGCCAAGATCTCGGACAGGTTGGGAATAGCAATCAGCCCCAGCATTTT
TRBV4-1	-	-	TRBJ2-7	CASSRNGPQGGEQYF	TGCGCCAGCAGCCGAAACGGACCACAGGGTGGCGAGCAGTACTTC
TRBV5-1	-	-	TRBJ1-2	CASSLMDSNYGYTF	TGCGCCAGCAGCTTGATGGACTCGAACTATGGCTACACCTTC
TRBV4-1	-	-	TRBJ1-2	CASSPSGTGRGYTF	TGCGCCAGCAGCCCCTCAGGGACCGGTCGGGGCTACACCTTC
TRBV9	-	-	TRBJ1-4	CASSHGGFTDEKLFF	TGTGCCAGCAGCCACGGGGGGTTTACAGATGAAAAACTGTTTTTT
TRBV27	-	-	TRBJ1-6	CASSPTMYNSPLHF	TGTGCCAGCAGTCCAACGATGTATAATTCACCCCTCCACTTT
TRBV9	-	-	TRBJ1-5	CASSLDSNQPQHF	TGTGCCAGCAGCTTGGACTCGAATCAGCCCCAGCATTTT
TRBV7-9	-	-	TRBJ1-5	CASSSQGINQPQHF	TGTGCCAGCAGCTCGCAGGGTATTAATCAGCCCCAGCATTTT
TRBV6-6	TRBD2	-	TRBJ2-1	CASSGGGAKSHIF	TGTGCCAGCAGTGGCGGGGGGGCAAAGTCTCATATCTTC
TRBV6-6	-	-	TRBJ1-1	CASSYSGASNTEAFF	TGTGCCAGCAGTTACTCGGGGGCATCCAACACTGAAGCTTTCTTT
TRBV10-3	-	-	TRBJ1-6	CAIRPEGDSPLHF	TGTGCCATCCGTCCGGAGGGGGATTCACCCCTCCACTTT
TRBV6-5	TRBD1	-	TRBJ1-2	CASRANWGQGVGYTF	TGTGCCAGCAGGGCAAACTGGGGACAGGGGGTTGGCTACACCTTC
TRBV9	TRBD1	-	TRBJ1-2	CASSLEGQEGYGYTF	TGTGCCAGCAGCTTAGAGGGACAGGAGGGATATGGCTACACCTTC
TRBV25-1	-	few	TRBJ2-4	CASSEQGAGKNIQYF	TGTGCCAGCAGTGAACAAGGGGCCGGCAAAAACATTCAGTACTTC